Given below is one T cell receptor (beta chain) in context. The V end lost 0 bases, the J end lost 0 bases, and 9 bases lay between the germline ends. Germline CDR1 SGHDT, CDR2 YYEEEE. The CDR3 is made up of 15 amino acids. The data stem from a study of control samples from healthy donors and cancer patients. The repertoire was sequenced with immunoSEQ multiplex PCR; TCRdb's copy has only in-frame clones and lacks some. Of 130,000 or so clones listed, just under 95% are singletons. Sequences were obtained from PBMCs. The chain carries TRBV5-6 and TRBJ1-1; D not resolved. The sequence was obtained from a man aged 55 to 70 with colorectal cancer. CDR3 residues: CASSLGPVLNTEAFF. CDR3 coding DNA: TGTGCCAGCAGCTTGGGCCCAGTACTGAACACTGAAGCTTTCTTT.